This T cell receptor (beta chain) was captured by sequencing in a study of cytomegalovirus exposure and HLA in healthy donors. Study-level findings and limits: With further analysis later on, most CMV-associated TCR beta chains appeared HLA-restricted. Confirmation in vitro established that a few CMV-associated chains were specific for CMV antigens.

Donors consisted of healthy bone marrow donors. The germline CDR1 and CDR2 sequences are SGHTA and FQGTGA. The V gene end was trimmed by 4 bases and the J gene end by 10 bases; junction bases not matched to a gene: 6. This CDR3 is 14 amino acids long. 60 Vbeta and 13 Jbeta primers were used in PCR. The assay was immunoSEQ multiplex PCR, and TCRdb's table has in-frame clones only and misses some. The table has 90,000 to 140,000 clones, 76% seen once. Remarks on this clone: Its antigen is not identified.

This TCR came from a middle-aged man in good health and CMV-seropositive. J is TRBJ2-1 and V is TRBV7-3, with 11 bases aligning to TRBD2. Sample: PBMCs. The CDR3 coding sequence is TGTGCCAGCAGCTCCGGACTAGCGGGCTCCGAGCAGTTCTTC. It specifies CASSSGLAGSEQFF.